This T cell receptor beta chain was captured by sequencing in a study of T cell responses to AZD1222 COVID-19 vaccine. The assay was immunoSEQ multiplex PCR, and TCRdb's table has in-frame clones only and misses some. The repertoire holds roughly 58,000 clones, with 75% to 90% as singletons. Pooled samples include second doses given at about 4 or 12 weeks. Study-wide results and limits: Among vaccine-associated CD4 TCRs, coverage spanned spike, with dominance at 160-218 and 743-854. At baseline, just a handful of AZD1222 recipients tested seropositive. Repertoires were sampled only after the peak T cell response.

With respect to this clone: Antigen: not known.

Germline lookup yields CDR1 SGHNT and CDR2 YYREEE (reference sequence). V gave up 5 bases and J gave up 5 bases; unmatched junction bases: 5. This CDR3 contains 13 residues. The sample consisted of peripheral blood, taken 28 days after the second AZD1222 dose. The TCR sequence derives from an adult who received the AZD1222 COVID-19 vaccine. This sequence joins TRBV5-4 and TRBJ1-1, with 8 bases identical to TRBD1. CDR3 coding DNA: TGTGCCAGCAGGCAACAGGGGGGAACTGAAGCTTTCTTT. It is translated as CASRQQGGTEAFF.